The TCR beta chain under discussion was sequenced for a study of shared clonotypes between healthy human individuals. At the level of the study: Per donor, three plates held CD4 naive cells, three held CD4 memory, two held CD8 naive and one held CD8 memory.

CDR3 size: 13 residues. Germline assignment: CDR1 SGHRS and CDR2 YFSETQ. V lost 2 bases, J lost 5 bases, and 10 bases lay in between. About this clone: The sample holds other DNA sequences that translate to the same CDR3.

The method was immunoSEQ multiplex PCR; TCRdb's version includes in-frame clones alone and lacks a portion of them. The table lists a few million clones, more than 85% of them singletons. The source of this sequence is a man younger than 35 in good health. Some clones in this sample may be carry-over from other donors' samples. The V gene is TRBV5-1, the J gene TRBJ1-1; D call uncertain. The sample taken for sequencing was naive CD4+ T cells from PBMCs. The subset was: CD45RA+ positively selected. The CDR3, as DNA: TGCGCCAGCAGCTTCTCGGGCGGGACTGAAGCTTTCTTT. Protein: CASSFSGGTEAFF.